This T cell receptor beta chain was observed in a study of response to subunit inactivated influenza vaccine. Notes on the study in general: It was the authors' suggestion that each seasonal influenza vaccination recruits few new T cells.

TCRdb redid the calling of the RT-PCR reads with MiXCR, one entry per CDR3 protein. The table records over 750,000 distinct CDR3 sequences, around 20% of them present only once. The CDR3 sequence is 15 residues long. Trimming took 8 bases from V and 2 from J; bases not matched to a gene: 6. Germline V gives CDR1 LGHNA, CDR2 YSLEER. A word on this clonotype: Its antigen is currently unknown.

The source material was PBMCs from blood, sampled 4 to 6 days after vaccination. The sequence was obtained from a man in his fifties who received an inactivated influenza vaccine. V is TRBV4-3 and J is TRBJ2-3, with 11 bases matching TRBD1. The CDR3 spells CASGRTGGNTDTQYF. The CDR3 nucleotides read TGCGCCAGCGGCCGGACAGGGGGCAACACAGATACGCAGTATTTT.